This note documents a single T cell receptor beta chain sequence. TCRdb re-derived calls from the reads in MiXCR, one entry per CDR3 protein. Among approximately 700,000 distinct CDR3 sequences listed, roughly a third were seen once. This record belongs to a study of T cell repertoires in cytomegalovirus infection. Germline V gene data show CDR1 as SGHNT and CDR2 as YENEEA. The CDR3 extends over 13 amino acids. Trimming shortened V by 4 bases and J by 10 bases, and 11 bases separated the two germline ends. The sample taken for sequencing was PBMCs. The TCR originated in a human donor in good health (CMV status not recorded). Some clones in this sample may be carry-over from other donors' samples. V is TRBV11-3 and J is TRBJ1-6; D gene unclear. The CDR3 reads CASSYTRGSPLHF. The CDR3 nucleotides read TGTGCCAGCAGCTATACTCGAGGATCACCCCTCCACTTT.